A single sample is the source of the 31 T cell receptor beta chains below, sequenced in a study of T cells in Graves' hyperthyroidism and ophthalmopathy. Researchers took RNA transcripts and amplified the TCR beta CDR3 regions from them. The HTBI primer set served for first-round RT-PCR of the TCR CDR3. TCRdb independently ran MiXCR on the multiplex PCR reads; one entry per CDR3 protein. The sample has approximately 560,000 distinct CDR3 sequences, 15% to 19% seen once; the top ten hold under 7.5%. The sequenced material came from blood. All receptors come from a woman aged 30 to 39 with Graves' hyperthyroidism.

At least ten counts were recorded for this clonotype. The V gene is TRBV24-1, the J gene TRBJ1-2; unclear D gene. Deletions cut 3 bases from V and 6 bases from J, with 10 bases between. CDR1 and CDR2 from the germline V gene are KGHDR and SFDVKD. CDR3 length: 13 amino acids. DNA for the CDR3: TGTGCCACCAGTGATCACCGACCGGATGGCTACACCTTC. This gives the protein CATSDHRPDGYTF.

At least ten counts were recorded for this clonotype. This rearrangement joins TRBV3-1 to TRBJ2-7; 11 bases line up with TRBD2. Germline values: CDR1 LGHDT, CDR2 YNNKEL (reference sequence). Germline trimming cut 4 bases from V and 0 bases from J; bases unmatched to any gene: 2. The CDR3 is made up of 15 amino acids. The CDR3 DNA follows: TGTGCCAGCAGCCCGGGACTAGCGGCCTCCTACGAGCAGTACTTC. Its translation: CASSPGLAASYEQYF.

The chain joins TRBV30 to TRBJ2-7; D possibly matches TRBD1 or TRBD2 (5 bases each). V was cut by 1 base and J by 3 bases, with 16 bases left in between. Germline CDR1 GTSNPN, CDR2 SVGIG (reference sequence). CDR3 size: 15 residues. The DNA of the CDR3 is TGTGCCTGGAGTGGTACCGGGACGGATTTCTACGAGCAGTACTTC. Translating it yields CAWSGTGTDFYEQYF. Filled out from reference TRBV30 and TRBJ2-7, the complete variable domain reads SQTIHQWPATLVQPVGSPLSLECTVEGTSNPNLYWYRQAAGRGLQLLFYSVGIGQISSEVPQNLSASRPQDRQFILSSKKLLLSDSGFYLCAWSGTGTDFYEQYFGPGTRLTVT.

This clonotype has at least ten counts. The rearrangement joins TRBV28 to TRBJ2-2; TRBD2 aligns across 8 bases. Looked up from germline, CDR1 is MDHEN and CDR2 is SYDVKM. With 4 bases clipped from V and 3 bases from J, the junction kept 4 bases outside the gene matches. The CDR3 spans 15 residues. This CDR3 is CASSSLAGYTGELFF. CDR3 DNA: TGTGCCAGCAGTTCTCTAGCGGGTTACACCGGGGAGCTGTTTTTT. Combining the CDR3 with reference TRBV28 and TRBJ2-2 gives the whole variable domain DVKVTQSSRYLVKRTGEKVFLECVQDMDHENMFWYRQDPGLGLRLIYFSYDVKMKEKGDIPEGYSVSREKKERFSLILESASTNQTSMYLCASSSLAGYTGELFFGEGSRLTVL.

This clonotype showed up many times. This rearrangement joins TRBV30 to TRBJ1-2, with 12 positions matching TRBD1. Trimming at V came to 2 bases and at J to 4 bases, leaving 5 bases not matched to a gene. The germline gives CDR1 GTSNPN, CDR2 SVGIG (reference sequence). This CDR3 contains 15 residues. This chain's CDR3 is CAWSSGTGGGYGYTF. The CDR3 coding sequence is TGTGCCTGGAGTTCCGGGACAGGGGGCGGCTATGGCTACACCTTC.

This clonotype was seen at least ten times. The chain couples TRBV28 to TRBJ2-5; 9 nucleotides line up with TRBD2. V shed 5 bases and J 5 bases; nucleotides not matched to a gene: 3. CDR1 and CDR2 (germline): MDHEN, SYDVKM. CDR3 length: 13 residues. The CDR3 loop is CASSIAGVETQYF. CDR3 DNA sequence: TGTGCCAGCAGTATAGCGGGAGTGGAGACCCAGTACTTC.

There are many counts of this clonotype. The chain combines TRBV7-2 with TRBJ1-2; weak D call: TRBD1 (5 bases). V lost 4 bases, J lost 4 bases, and 13 bases lay in between. Germline CDR1 is SGHTA and CDR2 is FQGNSA. This CDR3 is built from 14 residues. The CDR3: CASSWGSISYGYTF. For the CDR3, the DNA is TGTGCCAGCAGCTGGGGCAGTATCAGCTATGGCTACACCTTC.

About this clonotype itself: It may be a read error: a sequence one base away is much more abundant. This chain links TRBV27 with TRBJ1-2; D perhaps matches TRBD1 (5 bases). The V gene's germline CDR1 is MNHEY and CDR2 SMNVEV (reference sequence). This CDR3 is built from 16 residues. CDR3 region: CASILSMGTGIYGYTF. The CDR3 bases are TGTGCCAGCATTTTATCTATGGGAACAGGCATCTATGGCTACACCTTC.

This clonotype has a count of ten or more. The V call is TRBV27, the J call TRBJ2-7; D might be TRBD1 (5 bases). The CDR3 is 15 residues long. Trimming stripped 5 bases from V and 4 bases from J, with 18 bases between. Germline V lookup: CDR1 MNHEY, CDR2 SMNVEV (reference sequence). In nucleotides, the CDR3 is TGTGCCAGCAGTCCGCAGGGTGTTGCGCTGTACGAGCAGTACTTC. Protein: CASSPQGVALYEQYF.

This clonotype was recorded at least ten times. V usage is TRBV29-1 and J usage is TRBJ2-7; perhaps TRBD2 as D (6 bases). This CDR3 is 14 amino acids long. V lost 1 base and J lost 1, with 11 bases in between. Looked up from germline, CDR1 is SQVTM and CDR2 is ANQGSEA. CDR3 coding DNA: TGCAGCGTTGAAGTTCAGGCGGGGTCCTACGAGCAGTACTTC. Translated, it gives CSVEVQAGSYEQYF.

At least ten counts were recorded for this clonotype. The chain recombines TRBV11-2 with TRBJ2-7; D is possibly TRBD2 (5 bases). V lost 2 bases, J lost 3 bases, and 11 bases lay in between. Germline lookup yields CDR1 SGHAT and CDR2 FQNNGV. There are 14 residues in the CDR3. CDR3 in DNA: TGTGCCAGCAGCTTAAGGACTGGCGACTACGAGCAGTACTTC. This encodes CASSLRTGDYEQYF.

This clonotype was seen repeatedly, ten times or more. The chain carries TRBV7-9 and TRBJ2-1; no definite D call. The V gene's germline CDR1 is SEHNR and CDR2 FQNEAQ (reference sequence). V gave up 5 bases and J gave up 5 bases, with 10 bases separating them. CDR3 length: 13 amino acids. The CDR3 region is CASSKAGDNEQFF. In DNA form, the CDR3 reads TGTGCCAGCAGCAAGGCTGGGGACAATGAGCAGTTCTTC.

Ten or more counts support this clonotype. V and J are TRBV2 and TRBJ1-2; 7 nucleotides match TRBD1. Germline V gene sequence: CDR1 SNHLY, CDR2 FYNNEI. CDR3 length equals 14 residues. The ends lost 7 bases at V and 4 bases at J; junction bases unmatched: 9. The CDR3 DNA sequence: TGTGCCAGCATACCCCAGGGGGGGCCCTATGGCTACACCTTC. Protein sequence: CASIPQGGPYGYTF.

This clonotype appeared many times. The chain joins TRBV12-3 or TRBV12-4 to TRBJ2-4; TRBD2 aligns across 15 bases. The CDR3 consists of 16 residues. V lost 5 bases to trimming and J lost 4 bases; unmatched junction nucleotides: 3. DNA for the CDR3: TGTGCCAGCAGTACAGGGACTAGCGGGAGGAAAAACATTCAGTACTTC. Its translation: CASSTGTSGRKNIQYF.

The table lists this clonotype with many counts. The rearrangement joins TRBV20-1 to TRBJ2-7, with D possibly being TRBD1 (5 bases). The CDR3 extends over 11 amino acids. Germline loops: CDR1 DFQATT, CDR2 SNEGSKA (reference sequence). V was trimmed by 6 bases and J by 4 bases, leaving 10 bases between them. This chain's CDR3 is CSAKDNYEQYF. CDR3 DNA sequence: TGCAGTGCGAAGGACAATTACGAGCAGTACTTC.

On this clonotype: No conserved phenylalanine or tryptophan is present at the end of the CDR3, so a read error is the likely explanation. The rearrangement uses TRBV5-1 and TRBJ2-5; 9 nucleotides agree with TRBD1. This CDR3 region has 16 residues. V shed 1 base and J 2 bases; nucleotides not matched to a gene: 6. In germline, CDR1 is SGHRS, CDR2 YFSETQ. CDR3 loop: CASSLTLGQGQETQYL. DNA of the CDR3: TGCGCCAGCAGCTTGACCCTCGGACAGGGGCAAGAGACCCAGTACCTC.

The table lists this clonotype with many counts. The rearrangement joins TRBV20-1 to TRBJ2-1, with D perhaps TRBD1 or TRBD2 (5 bases each). Trimming left V 0 bases short and J 6 bases short, with 9 bases between. CDR3 length equals 13 residues. The germline V gene has CDR1 DFQATT and CDR2 SNEGSKA (reference sequence). The CDR3 nucleotides are TGCAGTGCTAGAGAGGGGGTGGTCAATGAGCAGTTCTTC. Translated: CSAREGVVNEQFF.

There are many counts of this clonotype. V usage is TRBV6-5 and J usage is TRBJ2-7; TRBD1 matches at 8 bases. V lost 2 bases to trimming and J lost 0 bases; unmatched junction nucleotides: 6. This CDR3 comprises 16 residues. Per the germline V gene, CDR1 is MNHEY and CDR2 is SVGAGI. The CDR3: CASSYDRQGSSYEQYF. CDR3 DNA sequence: TGTGCCAGCAGTTACGACCGACAGGGGAGCTCCTACGAGCAGTACTTC.

The rearrangement links TRBV3-1 to TRBJ2-1; no clear D gene. CDR1 is LGHDT and CDR2 is YNNKEL in the germline V gene (reference sequence). The V and J ends lost 5 bases and 0 bases respectively, with 11 bases between them. This CDR3 contains 15 residues. The CDR3 sequence: CASSSDTSSYNEQFF. CDR3 bases: TGTGCCAGCAGCTCTGACACGAGCTCCTACAATGAGCAGTTCTTC.

This clonotype was seen many times. One end of the junction is discordant with germline, which a read error may explain. This rearrangement joins TRBV20-1 to TRBJ2-7, with a tentative D call TRBD1 (6 bases). The CDR3 spans 13 residues. In germline, CDR1 is DFQATT, CDR2 SNEGSKA (reference sequence). The CDR3 loop is CSARDRSPYEQYF. CDR3 bases: TGCAGTGCTCGAGACAGGTCCCCCTACGAGCAGTACTTC.

V usage is TRBV15 and J usage is TRBJ2-7; D unresolved. CDR1 LNHNV and CDR2 YYDKDF come from the germline V gene (reference sequence). The V gene lost 5 bases and the J gene lost 0 bases, with 11 bases spanning the gap. This CDR3 comprises 14 residues. This CDR3 reads CATSGADISYEQYF. CDR3 nucleotides: TGTGCCACCAGCGGAGCCGACATCTCCTACGAGCAGTACTTC.

This clonotype was picked up many times. The chain uses TRBV28 and TRBJ2-3, with TRBD2 matching 7 bases. Unmatched junction bases numbered 3, after V lost 6 bases and J lost 6 bases. The CDR3 totals 12 residues. Germline V CDR1 and CDR2: MDHEN, SYDVKM. CDR3 bases: TGTGCCAGCAGGAAGGGAGGGGATACGCAGTATTTT. The encoded protein is CASRKGGDTQYF.

This clonotype has at least ten counts. The genes are TRBV6-1 and TRBJ1-1; D remains unclear. Germline lookup yields CDR1 MNHNS and CDR2 SASEGT. This CDR3 region has 15 residues. The V end was cut by 2 bases, the J end by 6 bases, with 16 bases between. CDR3 protein: CASSESPRLTSEAFF. CDR3 bases: TGTGCCAGCAGTGAATCCCCCAGGCTAACATCTGAAGCTTTCTTT.

The rearrangement uses TRBV25-1 and TRBJ2-7; 11 positions agree with TRBD2. This CDR3 contains 16 residues. V was pared by 3 bases and J by 0 bases, with 4 bases of the junction left unmatched. Germline CDR1 MGHDK, CDR2 SYGVNS. The CDR3 protein is CASSEGTSGSSYEQYF. CDR3 sequence (DNA): TGTGCCAGCAGTGAGGGGACTAGCGGCAGCTCCTACGAGCAGTACTTC.

This clonotype was seen ten or more times. The chain employs TRBV27 and TRBJ2-1, with 16 bases aligning to TRBD2. The V gene's germline CDR1 is MNHEY and CDR2 SMNVEV (reference sequence). The length of the CDR3 is 16 residues. V lost 7 bases to trimming and J lost 9 bases; unmatched junction nucleotides: 9. CDR3 sequence reads: CASKGLAGGPFSEQFF. CDR3 DNA: TGTGCCAGCAAGGGACTAGCGGGAGGGCCTTTCAGTGAGCAGTTCTTC.

This clonotype was seen many times. The rearrangement uses TRBV5-1 and TRBJ1-4; no reliable D call. This CDR3 spans 14 amino acids. V was trimmed by 2 bases and J by 4 bases, leaving 9 bases between them. Germline CDR1 SGHRS, CDR2 YFSETQ. DNA for the CDR3: TGCGCCAGCAGCTTCCGGGAAGATAATGAAAAACTGTTTTTT. Protein product: CASSFREDNEKLFF. The full variable domain, in which reference TRBV5-1 and TRBJ1-4 provide the parts outside the CDR3, is KAGVTQTPRYLIKTRGQQVTLSCSPISGHRSVSWYQQTPGQGLQFLFEYFSETQRNKGNFPGRFSGRQFSNSRSEMNVSTLELGDSALYLCASSFREDNEKLFFGSGTQLSVL.

This clonotype was seen many times. The chain employs TRBV3-1 and TRBJ2-1; D ambiguous. CDR1 and CDR2 from the germline V gene are LGHDT and YNNKEL (reference sequence). The V and J ends lost 3 bases and 4 bases respectively, with 7 bases between them. CDR3 length: 13 amino acids. The CDR3 sequence is CASSHTHYNEQFF. CDR3 nucleotides: TGTGCCAGCAGCCATACTCATTACAATGAGCAGTTCTTC.

This clonotype was recorded many times. This chain joins TRBV6-2 or TRBV6-3 and TRBJ1-5; D unclear. The ends were cut back, 4 bases at V and 10 bases at J, with 11 bases in the middle. Germline V gene sequence: CDR1 MNHEY, CDR2 SVGEGT. CDR3 size: 12 residues. CDR3 amino acids: CASSLIGTPQHF. The CDR3 DNA follows: TGTGCCAGCAGTTTGATCGGAACTCCCCAGCATTTT.

The CDR3 sequence: CSVTRQGALLQFF. The CDR3 DNA reads TGCAGCGTAACCAGACAGGGGGCGCTTTTGCAGTTCTTC. The genes are TRBV29-1 and TRBJ2-1, with TRBD1 matching over 10 bases. The J segment lost 12 bases and the V segment lost 6 bases, leaving 11 bases of the junction unmatched. CDR3 length equals 13 residues. CDR1 and CDR2 from the germline V gene are SQVTM and ANQGSEA.

This clonotype came up a few times. This sequence joins TRBV19 and TRBJ2-7; unclear D gene. Per the germline V gene, CDR1 is LNHDA and CDR2 is SQIVND (reference sequence). Trimming took off 3 bases at V and 1 base at J, with 7 bases between the two ends. The CDR3 has 13 amino acids. CDR3 sequence reads: CASSMTQSYEQYF. Here the CDR3 DNA reads TGTGCCAGTAGTATGACCCAGTCCTACGAGCAGTACTTC.

The chain employs TRBV4-1 and TRBJ1-3, with D perhaps TRBD1 (5 bases). Germline values: CDR1 MGHRA, CDR2 YSYEKL. Deletions cut 0 bases from V and 7 bases from J, with 10 bases between. This CDR3 has 14 amino acids. The CDR3: CASSQDEYRNTIYF. CDR3 DNA sequence: TGCGCCAGCAGCCAAGATGAGTACAGGAACACCATATATTTT.